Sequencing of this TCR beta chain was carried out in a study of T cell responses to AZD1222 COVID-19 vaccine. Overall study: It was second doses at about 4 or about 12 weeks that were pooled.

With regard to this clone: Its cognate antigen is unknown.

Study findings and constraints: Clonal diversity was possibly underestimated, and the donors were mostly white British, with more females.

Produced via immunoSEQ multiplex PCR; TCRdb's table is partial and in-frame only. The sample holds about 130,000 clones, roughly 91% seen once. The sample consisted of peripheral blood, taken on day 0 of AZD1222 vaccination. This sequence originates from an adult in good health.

The CDR3 DNA follows: TGTGCCAGCAGCTTGGACTGGGGGGGCGATTGGACTGAAGCTTTCTTT. Amino acid sequence: CASSLDWGGDWTEAFF. V and J are TRBV5-5 and TRBJ1-1; D possibly corresponds to TRBD1 (6 bases). This CDR3 is built from 16 residues. V shed 0 bases and J shed 5 bases, with 17 bases lying between them. In germline, CDR1 is SGHKS, CDR2 YYEKEE (reference sequence).